The TCR beta chain described here comes from a study of T-cell reconstitution after alpha-beta-depleted transplantation in children (dated by TCRdb to 2016 to 2017). General notes on the study: Using TCR repertoire profiling, the study followed T-cell immune reconstitution in a quantitative way in children after TCRalphabeta/CD19-depleted allogeneic hematopoietic cell transplantation.

The library was produced with PCR. Sequencing instrument: Illumina HiSeq 2500. TCR library preparation used molecular barcoding, with unique molecular identifiers applied to normalize quantification of the TCRbeta repertoire. TCRdb reanalyzed the raw reads on its own, using fastp at Q25 for trimming and MiXCR for clone calling, and kept in-frame beta chains. For every CDR3 protein sequence, its rows merge into one entry that carries the most common genes and DNA. In this sample the table shows hundreds of thousands of distinct CDR3 sequences, about 15% of which occur a single time. The leading ten clones occupy about 1.1% of the sample. This clonotype showed up many times. Its antigen is unknown. There are no base qualities to consult, and no much larger clone falls within one base. Measured from the cysteine to the phenylalanine, the CDR3 is 15 residues long. Solely the CDR3 DNA is kept, with 45 bases framed from the first base. V and J lose 5 bases and 1 base, and a span of 13 bases separates them. The germline V gene encodes CDR1 PRHDT and CDR2 FYEKMQ (reference sequence).

The chain is encoded by TRBV13 joined to TRBJ2-3; TRBD1 is possibly the D segment (6 matching bases). This receptor was identified in a human donor who donated a stem cell graft to a child with acute myeloid leukemia. This specimen was PBMCs from the stem cell graft donor, taken from the stem cell graft. The nucleotide sequence reads as follows: TGTGCCAGCAGCCCACAGGGTTGGGGCACAGATACGCAGTATTTT. Its translation is CASSPQGWGTDTQYF. Full variable domain (CDR3 extended with the reference TRBV13 and TRBJ2-3 proteins): AAGVIQSPRHLIKEKRETATLKCYPIPRHDTVYWYQQGPGQDPQFLISFYEKMQSDKGSIPDRFSAQQFSDYHSELNMSSLELGDSALYFCASSPQGWGTDTQYFGPGTRLTVL.